The clone carrying this TCR beta chain was counted many times. Its antigen is not known. The TCRbeta library incorporated unique molecular identifiers. TCRdb itself ran the PCR reads through MiXCR, one entry per CDR3 protein. The sample lists around 250,000 distinct CDR3 sequences; roughly 8.2% were seen once. The sample belongs to a study of T-cell reconstitution after alpha-beta-depleted transplantation in children. Findings of the study overall: Approximately two months post-transplant, alpha-beta T cells reportedly originated from several hundred expanded graft clones.

Germline assignment: CDR1 LNHDA and CDR2 SQIVND (reference sequence). This CDR3 comprises 13 residues. With 7 bases removed from V and 1 base from J, the gap between germline ends came to 10 bases. The chain employs TRBV19 and TRBJ1-1; D gene uncertain. The clonotype comes from a male patient under 18 who had a stem cell transplant for acute lymphoblastic leukemia, so the T cells may come from the graft donor. Source: PBMCs, mostly from graft donor cells, taken 180 days after TCRalphabeta/CD19-depleted stem cell transplant. The CDR3 DNA follows: TGTGCCAGTAACAACGGGTGGAACACTGAAGCTTTCTTT. Its translation: CASNNGWNTEAFF.